This T cell receptor (beta chain) appears in the sequencing data of a study of shared clonotypes between healthy human individuals. Notes on the study in general: Naive CD4 clonotype sharing across a few donors was roughly 5%. What naive subsets generally showed was a larger estimated richness than memory subsets showed.

Remarks on this clone: Its antigen is undetermined.

The method was immunoSEQ multiplex PCR; TCRdb's version includes in-frame clones alone and lacks a portion of them. The sample shows 1.4 million to 1.5 million clones, 96% of them seen only once. V lost 0 bases, J lost 4 bases, and 17 bases lay in between. The germline V gene encodes CDR1 SGHRS and CDR2 YFSETQ. The CDR3 is made up of 17 amino acids. Sequencing was carried out using naive CD4+ T cells sorted from blood. Specified subset: CD45RA+ positively selected. The TCR sequence derives from a man younger than 40 in good health. This chain uses TRBV5-1 with TRBJ2-1, with D perhaps matching TRBD2 (6 bases). CDR3 residues: CASSLAFRDSPYNEQFF. CDR3 coding DNA: TGCGCCAGCAGCTTGGCGTTCCGGGACTCTCCTTACAATGAGCAGTTCTTC.